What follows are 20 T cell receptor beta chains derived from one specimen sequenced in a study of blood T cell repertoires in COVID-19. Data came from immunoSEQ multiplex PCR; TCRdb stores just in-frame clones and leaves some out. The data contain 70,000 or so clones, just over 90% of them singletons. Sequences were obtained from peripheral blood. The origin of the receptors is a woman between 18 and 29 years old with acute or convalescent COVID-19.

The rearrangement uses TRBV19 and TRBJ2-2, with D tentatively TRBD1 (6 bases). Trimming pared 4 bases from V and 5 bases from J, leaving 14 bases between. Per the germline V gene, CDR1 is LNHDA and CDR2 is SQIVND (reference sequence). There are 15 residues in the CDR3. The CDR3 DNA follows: TGTGCCAGTAGTAGCCAACAGGGTTGGACCGGGGAGCTGTTTTTT. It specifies CASSSQQGWTGELFF.

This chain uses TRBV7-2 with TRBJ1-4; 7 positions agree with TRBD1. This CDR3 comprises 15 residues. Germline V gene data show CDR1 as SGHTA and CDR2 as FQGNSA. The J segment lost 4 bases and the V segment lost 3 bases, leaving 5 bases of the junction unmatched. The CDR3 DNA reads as TGTGCCAGCAGCTTTACAGGGGCCAGTAATGAAAAACTGTTTTTT. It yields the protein CASSFTGASNEKLFF.

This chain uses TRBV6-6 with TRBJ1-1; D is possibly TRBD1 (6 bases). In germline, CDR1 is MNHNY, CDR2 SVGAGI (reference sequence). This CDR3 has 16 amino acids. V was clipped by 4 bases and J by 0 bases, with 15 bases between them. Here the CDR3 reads CASSLGAADMNTEAFF. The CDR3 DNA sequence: TGTGCCAGCAGTTTGGGGGCGGCGGACATGAACACTGAAGCTTTCTTT.

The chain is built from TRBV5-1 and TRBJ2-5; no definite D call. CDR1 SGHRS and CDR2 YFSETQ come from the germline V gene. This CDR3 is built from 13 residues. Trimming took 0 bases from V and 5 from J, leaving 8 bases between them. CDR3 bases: TGCGCCAGCAGCTTGGGGCCTCTGGAGACCCAGTACTTC. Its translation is CASSLGPLETQYF.

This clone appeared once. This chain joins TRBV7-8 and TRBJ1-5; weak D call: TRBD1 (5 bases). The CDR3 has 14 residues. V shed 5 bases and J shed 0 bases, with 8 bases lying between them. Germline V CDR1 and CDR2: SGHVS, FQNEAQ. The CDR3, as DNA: TGTGCCAGCAGCGCAGGGAATAGCAATCAGCCCCAGCATTTT. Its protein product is CASSAGNSNQPQHF. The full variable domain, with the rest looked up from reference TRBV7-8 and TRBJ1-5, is GAGVSQSPRYKVAKRGQDVALRCDPISGHVSLFWYQQALGQGPEFLTYFQNEAQLDKSGLPSDRFFAERPEGSVSTLKIQRTQQEDSAVYLCASSAGNSNQPQHFGDGTRLSIL.

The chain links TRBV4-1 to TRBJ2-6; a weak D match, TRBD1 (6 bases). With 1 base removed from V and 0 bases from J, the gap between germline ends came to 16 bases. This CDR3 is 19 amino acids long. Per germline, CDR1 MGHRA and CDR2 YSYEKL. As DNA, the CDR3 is TGCGCCAGCAGCCAAGGTACTTGGACAGCAGACTCTGGGGCCAACGTCCTGACTTTC. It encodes CASSQGTWTADSGANVLTF.

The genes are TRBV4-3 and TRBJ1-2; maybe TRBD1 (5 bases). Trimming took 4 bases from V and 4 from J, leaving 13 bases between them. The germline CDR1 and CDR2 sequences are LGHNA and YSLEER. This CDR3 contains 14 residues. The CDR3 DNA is TGCGCCAGCAGCCCCTCGGGGGGAGTCTATGGCTACACCTTC. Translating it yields CASSPSGGVYGYTF.

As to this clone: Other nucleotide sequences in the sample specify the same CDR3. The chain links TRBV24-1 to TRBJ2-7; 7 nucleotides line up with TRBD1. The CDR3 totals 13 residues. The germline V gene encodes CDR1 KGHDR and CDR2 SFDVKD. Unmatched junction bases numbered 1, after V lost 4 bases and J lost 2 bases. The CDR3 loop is CATSETGTYEQYF. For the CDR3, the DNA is TGTGCCACCAGTGAGACAGGGACCTACGAGCAGTACTTC.

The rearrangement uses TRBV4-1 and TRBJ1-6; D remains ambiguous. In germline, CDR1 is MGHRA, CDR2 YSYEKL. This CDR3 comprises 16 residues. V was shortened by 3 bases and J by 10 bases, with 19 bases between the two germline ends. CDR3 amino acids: CASSHLGVKSHSPLHF. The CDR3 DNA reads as TGCGCCAGCAGCCACCTAGGTGTGAAGTCCCACTCACCCCTCCACTTT.

The CDR3 sequence is CASSEGWGSANYGYTF. The CDR3, as DNA: TGTGCCAGCAGTGAAGGTTGGGGCAGCGCTAACTATGGCTACACCTTC. This chain uses TRBV6-1 with TRBJ1-2; the D gene is possibly TRBD1 (5 bases). The CDR3 has 16 residues. Germline V CDR1 and CDR2: MNHNS, SASEGT. The V end was cut by 1 base, the J end by 0 bases, with 12 bases between.

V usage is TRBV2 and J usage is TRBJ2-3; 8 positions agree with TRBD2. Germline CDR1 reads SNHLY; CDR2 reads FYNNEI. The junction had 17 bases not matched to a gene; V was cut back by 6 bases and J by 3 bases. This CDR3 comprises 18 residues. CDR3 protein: CASSLRGEIYTPTDTQYF. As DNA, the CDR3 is TGTGCCAGCAGCTTGCGGGGGGAAATATACACCCCGACAGATACGCAGTATTTT.

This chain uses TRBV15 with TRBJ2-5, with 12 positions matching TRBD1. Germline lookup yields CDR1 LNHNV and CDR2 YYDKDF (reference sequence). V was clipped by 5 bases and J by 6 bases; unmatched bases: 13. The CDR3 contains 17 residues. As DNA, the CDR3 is TGTGCCACCAGCCCCTTTGCCGGGACAGGGGGCTCGAAGACCCAGTACTTC. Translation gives CATSPFAGTGGSKTQYF. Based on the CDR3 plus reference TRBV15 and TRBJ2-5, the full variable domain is DAMVIQNPRYQVTQFGKPVTLSCSQTLNHNVMYWYQQKSSQAPKLLFHYYDKDFNNEADTPDNFQSRRPNTSFCFLDIRSPGLGDTAMYLCATSPFAGTGGSKTQYFGPGTRLLVL.

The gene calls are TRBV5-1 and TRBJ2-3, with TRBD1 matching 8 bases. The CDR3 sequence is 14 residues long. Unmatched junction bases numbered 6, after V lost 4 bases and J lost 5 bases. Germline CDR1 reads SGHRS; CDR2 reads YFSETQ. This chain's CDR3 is CASSMRQGLDTQYF. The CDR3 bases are TGCGCCAGCAGCATGAGACAGGGGCTAGATACGCAGTATTTT.

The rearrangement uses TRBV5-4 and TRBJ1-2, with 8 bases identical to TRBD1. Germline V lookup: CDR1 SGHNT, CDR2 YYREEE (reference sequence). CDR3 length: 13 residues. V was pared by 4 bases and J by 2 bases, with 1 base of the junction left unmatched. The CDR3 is CASSRDRNYGYTF. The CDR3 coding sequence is TGTGCCAGCAGCCGGGACAGGAACTATGGCTACACCTTC. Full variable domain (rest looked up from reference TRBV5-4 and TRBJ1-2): ETGVTQSPTHLIKTRGQQVTLRCSSQSGHNTVSWYQQALGQGPQFIFQYYREEENGRGNFPPRFSGLQFPNYSSELNVNALELDDSALYLCASSRDRNYGYTFGSGTRLTVV.

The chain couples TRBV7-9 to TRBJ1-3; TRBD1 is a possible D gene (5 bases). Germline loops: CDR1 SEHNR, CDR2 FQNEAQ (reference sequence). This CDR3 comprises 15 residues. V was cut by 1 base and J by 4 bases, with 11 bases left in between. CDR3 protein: CASSLEGAPGNTIYF. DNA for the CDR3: TGTGCCAGCAGCTTAGAAGGGGCGCCCGGAAACACCATATATTTT.

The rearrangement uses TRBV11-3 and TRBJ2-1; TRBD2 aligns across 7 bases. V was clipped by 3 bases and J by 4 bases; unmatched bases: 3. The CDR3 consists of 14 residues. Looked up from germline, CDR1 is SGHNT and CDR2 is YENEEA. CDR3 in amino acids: CASSFGGGYNEQFF. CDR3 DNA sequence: TGTGCCAGCAGCTTCGGGGGAGGGTACAATGAGCAGTTCTTC. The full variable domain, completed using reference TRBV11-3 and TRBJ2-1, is EAGVVQSPRYKIIEKKQPVAFWCNPISGHNTLYWYLQNLGQGPELLIRYENEEAVDDSQLPKDRFSAERLKGVDSTLKIQPAELGDSAVYLCASSFGGGYNEQFFGPGTRLTVL.

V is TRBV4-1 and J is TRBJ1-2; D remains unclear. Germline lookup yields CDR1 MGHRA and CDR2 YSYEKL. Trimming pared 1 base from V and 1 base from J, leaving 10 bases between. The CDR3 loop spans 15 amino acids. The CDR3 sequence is CASSQGEALNYGYTF. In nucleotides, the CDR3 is TGCGCCAGCAGCCAAGGAGAGGCCCTTAACTATGGCTACACCTTC.

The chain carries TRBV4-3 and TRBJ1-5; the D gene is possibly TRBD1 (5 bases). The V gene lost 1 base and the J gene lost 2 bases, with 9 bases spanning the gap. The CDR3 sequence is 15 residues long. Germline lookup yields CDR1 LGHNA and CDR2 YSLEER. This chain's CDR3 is CASSQVVGRNQPQHF. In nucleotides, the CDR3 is TGCGCCAGCAGCCAAGTAGTGGGGCGCAATCAGCCCCAGCATTTT.

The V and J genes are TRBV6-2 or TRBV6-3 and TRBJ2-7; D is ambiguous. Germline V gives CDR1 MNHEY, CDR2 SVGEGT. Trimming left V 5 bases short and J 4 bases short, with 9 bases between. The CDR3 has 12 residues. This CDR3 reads CASSVVNYEQYF. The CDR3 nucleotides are TGTGCCAGCAGTGTCGTTAATTACGAGCAGTACTTC.

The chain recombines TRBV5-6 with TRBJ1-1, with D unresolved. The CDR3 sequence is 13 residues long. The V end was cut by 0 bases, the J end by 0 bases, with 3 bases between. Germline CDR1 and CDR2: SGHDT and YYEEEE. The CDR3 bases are TGTGCCAGCAGCTTGGGGCTGAACACTGAAGCTTTCTTT. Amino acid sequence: CASSLGLNTEAFF.